The 4 T cell receptor beta chains below all came from one sample that was sequenced in a study of TIL therapy for anti-PD-1-resistant metastatic lung cancer (dated by TCRdb to the early 2020s). The time point label, read with the paper, signifies: pre-treatment sample, taken before nivolumab and TIL therapy. The immunoSEQ v3 hsTCRB kit was used to amplify TCR beta CDR3 regions from genomic DNA through bias-controlled multiplex PCR. TCRdb took over this immuneACCESS table, retaining in-frame rearrangements with V and J assigned. Such tables are incomplete; in checked studies, under half of the missing clones stem from an unresolved V gene, and the remainder is unexplained. Recorded for this sample are 25,000 to 40,000 clones; 74% of them occurred a single time. The ten most abundant clones make up 2.5% to 3% of the sample. The material was blood, obtained at baseline. All receptors derive from a woman aged 30 to 85 with non-small cell lung cancer.

The chain carries TRBV5-4 and TRBJ2-1; TRBD2 matches at 13 bases. V trimming: 0 bases; J trimming: 8 bases; junction bases outside the gene matches: 8. Germline V gives CDR1 SGHNT, CDR2 YYREEE (reference sequence). The CDR3 is 17 amino acids. The CDR3 DNA reads as TGTGCCAGCAGCTTGGGCTACGGGACTAGCGGGATCTATGAGCAGTTCTTC. It specifies CASSLGYGTSGIYEQFF.

The chain is built from TRBV5-8 and TRBJ2-7; 8 nucleotides align to TRBD2. This CDR3 has 16 residues. Germline CDR1 reads SGHTS; CDR2 reads YDEGEE. J lost 1 base, V lost 4 bases, and 10 bases had no gene match. CDR3 sequence (DNA): TGTGCCAGCAGCACTCCTACTAGCGGAGCTTCCTACGAGCAGTACTTC. Its protein product is CASSTPTSGASYEQYF.

The chain carries TRBV19 and TRBJ1-1, with D tentatively TRBD1 (6 bases). This CDR3 comprises 13 residues. V was trimmed by 9 bases and J by 1 base, leaving 12 bases between them. Looked up from germline, CDR1 is LNHDA and CDR2 is SQIVND (reference sequence). In nucleotides, the CDR3 is TGTGCCAGCAGGGACACGCCGAACACTGAAGCTTTCTTT. This sequence encodes CASRDTPNTEAFF.

The V gene is TRBV6-5, the J gene TRBJ1-1, with D hard to call. This CDR3 comprises 12 residues. Germline loops: CDR1 MNHEY, CDR2 SVGAGI. Trimming took 8 bases from V and 4 from J, leaving 11 bases between them. In nucleotides, the CDR3 is TGTGCCAGCCGGGGAGACGTCACTGAAGCTTTCTTT. The encoded protein is CASRGDVTEAFF.